The TCR beta chain described here comes from a study of tissue T cells after allogeneic stem cell transplantation. At the level of the study: Pathologist H&E review favored samples with visible lymphocytes for sequencing among multiple samples.

Germline values: CDR1 MNHEY, CDR2 SVGEGT. Trimming cost V 5 bases and J 4 bases; bases outside gene matches: 4. CDR3 length: 15 amino acids. Sequencing was performed with immunoSEQ multiplex PCR; in TCRdb, only in-frame clones are kept and a portion is missing. The sample has about 1,600 clones, 85% seen once. The rearrangement uses TRBV6-2 or TRBV6-3 and TRBJ2-3; 12 nucleotides match TRBD1. Sequencing used liver tissue, obtained at autopsy. This clonotype originated in a male patient over 55 with steroid-refractory graft-versus-host disease after an allogeneic stem cell transplant. The graft donor may account for some of the T cells. CDR3 sequence reads: CASSTGTGGADTQYF. The DNA for the CDR3 is TGTGCCAGCAGTACCGGGACAGGGGGCGCAGATACGCAGTATTTT.